This T cell receptor beta chain derives from a study of cytomegalovirus exposure and HLA in healthy donors. At the level of the study: Caucasian-associated ancestry cluster membership applied to about 83% of some 400 genotyped donors.

Overall study results and limits: There were approximately 150 TCR beta chains listed as cytomegalovirus-associated. An analysis that came later showed most CMV-associated TCR beta chains appearing HLA-restricted. In a later analysis, around 18,000 TCR beta sequences were associated with HLA alleles at 0.05 false discovery rate.

PCR employed 60 Vbeta and 13 Jbeta primers. Clones were read by immunoSEQ multiplex PCR, and TCRdb kept only the in-frame ones, dropping some. Seen here are 130,000 or so clones, under 10% observed once, and the top ten hold roughly 7.2%. As for this clone: Its antigen is not identified.

V shed 1 base, J shed 7 bases, and the junction held 1 base outside the gene matches. There are 15 residues in the CDR3. Germline values: CDR1 SGHVS, CDR2 FNYEAQ. The sequencing input was PBMCs. V is TRBV7-6 and J is TRBJ1-6; TRBD1 aligns across 10 bases. The TCR sequence derives from a woman aged 40 to 49 in good health and CMV-seropositive. The CDR3 protein is CASSLGGQGNSPLHF. DNA of the CDR3: TGTGCCAGCAGCTTAGGGGGACAGGGGAATTCACCCCTCCACTTT.